This TCR beta chain was captured by sequencing in a study of glioma-infiltrating T cells after dendritic cell vaccination listed by TCRdb under 2016. Study-wide context: A cohort of approximately 15 glioblastoma patients from Phase I and II dendritic cell vaccination trials was included, of whom 9 were newly diagnosed and 6 had recurrent disease. Between 2003 and 2012, patients were given autologous tumor lysate-pulsed dendritic cell vaccination. The vaccine was prepared from monocyte-derived dendritic cells that were cultured for seven days with IL-4 and GM-CSF and then pulsed overnight with autologous tumor lysate. Each patient got three intradermal injections of the dendritic cell vaccine, spaced at biweekly intervals, in the arm below the axilla. In glioblastoma patients vaccinated with dendritic cells, deep sequencing of TCR beta CDR3 regions served to measure tumor-infiltrating lymphocyte content and to compare repertoires between tumor and blood. Survival after dendritic cell vaccination was correlated with TCR sequencing metrics such as TIL content and the overlap between tumor and blood repertoires.

Selection of patients required sufficient residual fresh-frozen tumor tissue and over two years of available survival data. Although molecular status otherwise differed among the glioblastoma patients, no patient had an isocitrate dehydrogenase mutation. PBMC were collected before vaccination, two weeks after the third vaccination, and at tumor progression if progression occurred. The Qiagen DNeasy Blood extraction Kit was used to extract genomic DNA. On this clone: Its antigen has not been determined. Base qualities are missing; no much larger clone stands one base away.

Inclusive of the bounding cysteine and phenylalanine, the CDR3 is 14 residues long. Only CDR3 DNA is held: 42 bases, read in frame from base 1. The trim is 2 bases for V and 6 bases for J, with a gap of 11 bases between the germline ends. CDR1 and CDR2, looked up from the germline V gene, are SGHTA and FQGNSA. General study outcomes and caveats: The three-group TCR overlap response model was characterized as speculative, and prospective validation of the model was stated to be required. The cohort was small and heterogeneous, only a few patients had full blood and tumor sets, and even fewer had initial-recurrent tumor pairs. Longer time to progression and overall survival after dendritic cell vaccination were predicted by higher estimated pretreatment TIL content. No direct relationship between TCR clonality and survival was found, suggesting a diverse polyclonal response may matter.

Using the immunoSEQ assay, TCRB CDR3 regions were amplified from roughly 1.9 micrograms of genomic DNA, or from all available DNA when less than that was on hand. The multiplex PCR relied on 60 forward primers for TCR V beta segments and 13 reverse primers for J beta segments. To estimate the number of reads per starting template, synthetic control templates were added to each sample at limiting dilution. Sequencing produced 87 bp reads on the Illumina HiSeq System. For the original study's pipeline: PCR and sequencing errors were removed by merging closely related sequences with a nearest neighbor algorithm. TCR overlap was defined as the percentage of unique tumor TCR beta sequences that were also present in the same patient's peripheral blood. TCRdb re-hosts the immuneACCESS table, in-frame sequences only. Its copies lack some clones; in the studies checked, an unresolved V gene accounts for under half of them, and the cause for the rest is not known. V, J and clone size derive from that table, while D and trimming were established from the DNA sequence. Recorded for this sample are under 100,000 clones; about 84% of them occurred a single time. The ten largest clones add up to around 2.9% of the sample.

Sequences were derived from blood, sampled before dendritic cell vaccination. The sequence was collected from a human donor with glioblastoma. This chain is built from TRBV7-2 and TRBJ2-1; TRBD2 is a weak D gene call, 5 bases matching. CDR3 reads: CASSLQAGLNEQFF. The nucleotide sequence reads as follows: TGTGCCAGCAGCTTACAGGCCGGACTCAATGAGCAGTTCTTC.